The entry that follows covers one T cell receptor beta chain sequence. The sample comes from a study of blood T cell repertoires in COVID-19. Overall study context: COVID-19 samples, acute and convalescent, were from the United States, Italy and Spain.

Clones were read by immunoSEQ multiplex PCR, and TCRdb kept only the in-frame ones, dropping some. The sample holds around 200,000 clones, about 88% seen once. Sequences were obtained from peripheral blood. This clonotype originated in a man in his forties with active or convalescent COVID-19.

The chain's CDR3 is CAIPSRGNTIYF. CDR3 nucleotide sequence: TGTGCCATCCCGTCCAGGGGAAACACCATATATTTT. The genes are TRBV2 and TRBJ1-3; D is uncertain. The V and J ends lost 10 bases and 4 bases respectively, with 11 bases between them. The CDR3 sequence is 12 residues long. Looked up from germline, CDR1 is SNHLY and CDR2 is FYNNEI.